These 31 T cell receptor beta chains were sequenced from one sample in a study of Ad26.COV2.S vaccination and SARS-CoV-2 variants. Treatment specified: 19 received Ad26.COV2.S at low or high dose, single or two shots; roughly five received placebo; per-sample allocation not given. Repertoires come from day 63 after the first vaccine or placebo injection. The repertoire was sequenced with immunoSEQ multiplex PCR; TCRdb's copy has only in-frame clones and lacks some. The data show about 400,000 clones, with 75% to 90% seen just once and 1.5% to 2% held by the top ten. Material: peripheral blood, obtained in a trial of Ad26.COV2.S vaccine versus placebo. The receptor set was obtained from a person aged 18-65 years who received the Ad26.COV2.S COVID-19 vaccine or a placebo.

The chain combines TRBV10-3 with TRBJ2-2; D is perhaps TRBD2 (6 bases). The germline V gene encodes CDR1 ENHRY and CDR2 SYGVKD. This CDR3 is 16 amino acids long. Trimming pared 3 bases from V and 3 bases from J, leaving 14 bases between. CDR3 nucleotide sequence: TGTGCCATCAGTGAAGTGGCGGGACCCCACACCGGGGAGCTGTTTTTT. Encoded protein: CAISEVAGPHTGELFF.

This clone appeared a single time. The gene calls are TRBV12-3 or TRBV12-4 and TRBJ1-2; possibly TRBD1 for D (5 bases). The CDR3 runs 12 residues. Trimming removed 6 bases at V and 4 bases at J, with 9 bases between. The CDR3 coding sequence is TGTGCCAGCAGCCCGGGACCCTATGGCTACACCTTC. Residues: CASSPGPYGYTF.

About this clone: This sample includes further DNA sequences coding for the same CDR3. The chain couples TRBV19 to TRBJ2-2; 9 nucleotides align to TRBD2. This CDR3 is 15 amino acids long. The germline gives CDR1 LNHDA, CDR2 SQIVND (reference sequence). Trimming removed 6 bases from V and 2 bases from J; junction bases left unmatched: 4. The CDR3 reads CASSRTSVNTGELFF. The CDR3 nucleotides read TGTGCCAGTAGCAGGACTAGCGTAAACACCGGGGAGCTGTTTTTT.

The J gene is TRBJ2-3, the V gene TRBV7-4, with 10 bases lining up with TRBD2. This CDR3 comprises 15 residues. J lost 2 bases, V lost 5 bases, and 4 bases had no gene match. The germline CDR1 and CDR2 sequences are SGHVT and SQSDAQ. CDR3 sequence reads: CASSLGLANTDTQYF. The CDR3 coding sequence is TGTGCCAGCAGCCTGGGACTAGCGAACACAGATACGCAGTATTTT.

The gene calls are TRBV5-4 and TRBJ2-7; 15 positions agree with TRBD2. J lost 2 bases, V lost 4 bases, and 10 bases had no gene match. The germline CDR1 and CDR2 sequences are SGHNT and YYREEE (reference sequence). The CDR3 spans 18 residues. The CDR3, as DNA: TGTGCCAGCAGCGGCGGACTAGCGGGAGGGCCGAGAGCCTACGAGCAGTACTTC. Its translation is CASSGGLAGGPRAYEQYF.

The chain combines TRBV13 with TRBJ2-1; 10 bases are a match to TRBD2. This CDR3 contains 15 residues. Germline assignment: CDR1 PRHDT and CDR2 FYEKMQ (reference sequence). J gave up 6 bases and V 6 bases, and 8 bases lay outside the gene matches. The CDR3 reads CASRMSGRGGNEQFF. CDR3 DNA sequence: TGTGCCAGCAGGATGAGCGGGAGGGGTGGCAATGAGCAGTTCTTC.

The chain joins TRBV6-5 to TRBJ2-7; no reliable D call. Germline lookup yields CDR1 MNHEY and CDR2 SVGAGI. The CDR3 covers 13 residues. The V end lost 5 bases, the J end lost 4 bases, and 12 bases lay between the germline ends. The chain's CDR3 is CASSRETEYEQYF. CDR3 DNA sequence: TGTGCCAGCAGTAGAGAGACGGAATACGAGCAGTACTTC.

The V and J genes are TRBV28 and TRBJ1-2, with no clear D. CDR3 size: 14 residues. V was trimmed by 2 bases and J by 4 bases, leaving 11 bases between them. The germline V gene has CDR1 MDHEN and CDR2 SYDVKM. The CDR3: CASSLMVLGYGYTF. The CDR3 DNA reads TGTGCCAGCAGTTTAATGGTTTTGGGCTATGGCTACACCTTC.

V usage is TRBV3-1 (or the pseudogene TRBV3-2) and J usage is TRBJ1-1, with D uncertain. Germline values: CDR1 LGHDT, CDR2 YNNKEL (reference sequence). Trimming pared 2 bases from V and 1 base from J, leaving 8 bases between. The CDR3 contains 14 residues. The CDR3 DNA reads TGTGCCAGCAGCCAACCAGAGGGGAACACTGAAGCTTTCTTT. It yields the protein CASSQPEGNTEAFF.

The chain joins TRBV4-1 to TRBJ2-1; TRBD2 matches 12 bases. Germline V gene sequence: CDR1 MGHRA, CDR2 YSYEKL. Trimming took 3 bases from V and 4 from J; bases not matched to a gene: 16. The CDR3 covers 20 residues. CDR3 nucleotides: TGCGCCAGCAGCCAGGGCGTTGGACTAGCGGGACCTGGTGGTTACAATGAGCAGTTCTTC. Amino acid sequence: CASSQGVGLAGPGGYNEQFF.

This clone was counted once. This sequence joins TRBV13 and TRBJ2-3; the match to TRBD2 covers 8 bases. This CDR3 region has 18 residues. V gave up 1 base and J gave up 0 bases; unmatched junction bases: 9. Per germline, CDR1 PRHDT and CDR2 FYEKMQ (reference sequence). CDR3 protein: CASSLEAGEGGSTDTQYF. The CDR3 DNA is TGTGCCAGCAGCTTAGAAGCGGGAGAGGGGGGGAGCACAGATACGCAGTATTTT.

V and J are TRBV11-2 and TRBJ2-7; TRBD2 aligns across 13 bases. CDR1 and CDR2 (germline): SGHAT, FQNNGV. V gave up 3 bases and J gave up 6 bases; unmatched junction bases: 14. The CDR3 spans 18 residues. CDR3 nucleotide sequence: TGTGCCAGCAGCTTCCGGACTAGCGGGAGTCCTCGAGGGGGCGAGCAGTACTTC. This sequence encodes CASSFRTSGSPRGGEQYF.

The V gene is TRBV7-6, the J gene TRBJ2-4; 9 positions match TRBD1. The CDR3 has 17 residues. V lost 5 bases, J lost 6 bases, and 14 bases stayed unmatched. Germline lookup yields CDR1 SGHVS and CDR2 FNYEAQ. CDR3 coding DNA: TGTGCCAGCAGCCCAAGTCCCGGGACAGGGTCCACAAACATTCAGTACTTC. Protein sequence: CASSPSPGTGSTNIQYF. The full variable domain, in which reference TRBV7-6 and TRBJ2-4 provide the parts outside the CDR3, is GAGVSQSPRYKVTKRGQDVALRCDPISGHVSLYWYRQALGQGPEFLTYFNYEAQQDKSGLPNDRFSAERPEGSISTLTIQRTEQRDSAMYRCASSPSPGTGSTNIQYFGAGTRLSVL.

This chain uses TRBV27 with TRBJ2-1; 9 bases line up with TRBD1. The germline V gene encodes CDR1 MNHEY and CDR2 SMNVEV (reference sequence). The CDR3 runs 15 residues. V lost 4 bases and J lost 10; bases outside the gene matches: 11. In DNA, the CDR3 is TGTGCCAGCAGTTCTCCGGGACAGGGCCACAGGGAGCAGTTCTTC. Translation: CASSSPGQGHREQFF.

The rearrangement links TRBV25-1 to TRBJ1-2, with a tentative D call TRBD1 (6 bases). CDR1 MGHDK and CDR2 SYGVNS come from the germline V gene. V lost 4 bases, J lost 8 bases, and 20 bases lay in between. The CDR3 length is 15 residues. CDR3 DNA: TGTGCCAGCAGTGGAGAACAGGGTAACTTGCGGGGCTACACCTTC. Translation: CASSGEQGNLRGYTF.

The chain links TRBV9 to TRBJ2-2, with D perhaps matching TRBD1 or TRBD2 (5 bases each). Germline V gene lookup returns CDR1 SGDLS and CDR2 YYNGEE. The CDR3 spans 16 residues. The V end was cut by 0 bases, the J end by 0 bases, with 9 bases between. The CDR3 region has the DNA TGTGCCAGCAGCGTAGGTGGGGACCCGAACACCGGGGAGCTGTTTTTT. Its protein is CASSVGGDPNTGELFF.

The chain joins TRBV3-1 (or the pseudogene TRBV3-2) to TRBJ2-7, with 10 bases identical to TRBD2. Germline V gene data show CDR1 as LGHDT and CDR2 as YNNKEL (reference sequence). V was pared by 5 bases and J by 6 bases, with 13 bases of the junction left unmatched. This CDR3 spans 16 amino acids. CDR3 loop: CASSYLASGRWGEQYF. Here the CDR3 DNA reads TGTGCCAGCAGCTACCTGGCTAGCGGGAGATGGGGCGAGCAGTACTTC.

The chain is built from TRBV28 and TRBJ2-2, with 11 bases aligning to TRBD1. CDR1 is MDHEN, CDR2 SYDVKM, per germline. The CDR3 totals 21 residues. V shed 5 bases, J shed 0 bases, and the junction held 17 bases outside the gene matches. CDR3: CASSDRPHGTGGWANTGELFF. CDR3 in DNA: TGTGCCAGCAGTGATAGGCCACACGGGACAGGGGGTTGGGCGAACACCGGGGAGCTGTTTTTT.

The chain combines TRBV5-4 with TRBJ2-1; no definite D call. Looked up from germline, CDR1 is SGHNT and CDR2 is YYREEE (reference sequence). The V gene lost 4 bases and the J gene lost 8 bases, with 16 bases spanning the gap. The CDR3 is 14 amino acids. The CDR3 protein is CASSTNGLVDEQFF. The CDR3 coding sequence is TGTGCCAGCAGCACGAATGGGCTAGTCGATGAGCAGTTCTTC. The whole variable domain, remainder taken from reference TRBV5-4 and TRBJ2-1, is ETGVTQSPTHLIKTRGQQVTLRCSSQSGHNTVSWYQQALGQGPQFIFQYYREEENGRGNFPPRFSGLQFPNYSSELNVNALELDDSALYLCASSTNGLVDEQFFGPGTRLTVL.

This clone occurred once. The V and J genes are TRBV15 and TRBJ1-5; D is unclear. V gave up 5 bases and J gave up 0 bases, with 5 bases separating them. This CDR3 has 13 amino acids. Germline loops: CDR1 LNHNV, CDR2 YYDKDF (reference sequence). The CDR3 DNA sequence: TGTGCCACCAGCTGGGATAGCAATCAGCCCCAGCATTTT. Amino acids: CATSWDSNQPQHF.

The chain recombines TRBV30 with TRBJ1-3; weak D call: TRBD1 (5 bases). V gave up 2 bases and J gave up 2 bases, with 13 bases separating them. The CDR3 has 15 residues. Germline V gene lookup returns CDR1 GTSNPN and CDR2 SVGIG (reference sequence). This CDR3 is CAWSQGSSAGNTIYF. CDR3 DNA: TGTGCCTGGAGTCAGGGAAGCAGCGCTGGAAACACCATATATTTT.

The chain combines TRBV19 with TRBJ1-1, with D unclear. Germline loops: CDR1 LNHDA, CDR2 SQIVND (reference sequence). Trimming took off 3 bases at V and 1 base at J, with 3 bases between the two ends. This CDR3 is 12 amino acids long. The CDR3 DNA is TGTGCCAGTAGTATGACGAACACTGAAGCTTTCTTT. Amino acid sequence: CASSMTNTEAFF.

The chain joins TRBV2 to TRBJ2-5; a possible D gene is TRBD2 (6 bases). V lost 3 bases and J 4 bases, leaving 15 bases between the germline ends. Looked up from germline, CDR1 is SNHLY and CDR2 is FYNNEI. The CDR3 is made up of 15 amino acids. The DNA of the CDR3 is TGTGCCAGCAGTGAGGGGGGTCCAGTGGGAGAGACCCAGTACTTC. This encodes CASSEGGPVGETQYF.

The chain uses TRBV19 and TRBJ2-7; possible D gene TRBD2, 6 bases. The germline V gene encodes CDR1 LNHDA and CDR2 SQIVND (reference sequence). The V end lost 6 bases, the J end lost 2 bases, and 11 bases lay between the germline ends. The CDR3 has 13 amino acids. The CDR3 spells CASSRGRPYEQYF. The DNA for the CDR3 is TGTGCCAGTAGCCGGGGGAGACCCTACGAGCAGTACTTC.

V usage is TRBV5-1 and J usage is TRBJ2-2; no firm D call. The ends were cut back, 3 bases at V and 1 base at J, with 7 bases in the middle. CDR1 is SGHRS and CDR2 is YFSETQ in the germline V gene. The CDR3 extends over 14 amino acids. CDR3 loop: CASSWVLNTGELFF. The CDR3 DNA reads as TGCGCCAGCAGCTGGGTCCTGAACACCGGGGAGCTGTTTTTT. The full variable domain, rest sourced from reference TRBV5-1 and TRBJ2-2, is KAGVTQTPRYLIKTRGQQVTLSCSPISGHRSVSWYQQTPGQGLQFLFEYFSETQRNKGNFPGRFSGRQFSNSRSEMNVSTLELGDSALYLCASSWVLNTGELFFGEGSRLTVL.

The gene calls are TRBV6-1 and TRBJ1-2, with D unresolved. Trimming shortened V by 3 bases and J by 5 bases, and 4 bases separated the two germline ends. The CDR3 is 11 amino acids. Germline lookup yields CDR1 MNHNS and CDR2 SASEGT. DNA for the CDR3: TGTGCCAGCAGTGACGAGTATGGCTACACCTTC. Amino acid sequence: CASSDEYGYTF.

This clone was counted many times. The V and J genes are TRBV28 and TRBJ1-4; 7 bases map to TRBD1. Germline assignment: CDR1 MDHEN and CDR2 SYDVKM. Germline trimming cut 4 bases from V and 0 bases from J; bases unmatched to any gene: 5. The CDR3 has 16 amino acids. CDR3 DNA sequence: TGTGCCAGCAGTTGGGGACAGCGGGCAACTAATGAAAAACTGTTTTTT. It specifies CASSWGQRATNEKLFF.

CDR3 nucleotides: TGTGCCAGCAGCGTAGAGGGGACATGGGACTCACCCCTCCACTTT. Translation: CASSVEGTWDSPLHF. The V gene is TRBV9, the J gene TRBJ1-6; D is perhaps TRBD1 (6 bases). CDR1 SGDLS and CDR2 YYNGEE come from the germline V gene. CDR3 length: 15 amino acids. With 0 bases removed from V and 10 bases from J, the gap between germline ends came to 14 bases.

The J gene is TRBJ1-4, the V gene TRBV4-1, with D perhaps TRBD1 (6 bases). CDR1 MGHRA and CDR2 YSYEKL come from the germline V gene. The CDR3 spans 17 residues. The ends were cut back, 7 bases at V and 4 bases at J, with 22 bases in the middle. The CDR3 bases are TGCGCCAGCACACCCCCGGGGGGGCGGACTAGTAATGAAAAACTGTTTTTT. This gives the protein CASTPPGGRTSNEKLFF.

This rearrangement joins TRBV2 to TRBJ2-1; D not resolved. Per the germline V gene, CDR1 is SNHLY and CDR2 is FYNNEI. Between the trimmed V and J ends, which lost 7 bases and 6 bases, there was a span of 10 bases. The CDR3 extends over 12 amino acids. The CDR3 reads CASTDIPNEQFF. DNA for the CDR3: TGTGCCAGCACCGACATCCCCAATGAGCAGTTCTTC.

DNA of the CDR3: TGTGCCAGCAGCACAAAAACCTCGGATCTACACTACGAGCAGTACTTC. Protein product: CASSTKTSDLHYEQYF. The chain combines TRBV21-1 with TRBJ2-7. TRBV21-1 represents a pseudogene. CDR3 length: 16 residues.